A single sample is the source of the 16 T cell receptor beta chains below, sequenced in a study of monozygotic twins with inflammatory bowel disease. No DNA is given; TCRdb re-called the 5' RACE reads and lists each CDR3 protein once. Its table lists approximately 160,000 distinct CDR3 sequences. The sample taken for sequencing was blood. These receptors all come from a human donor with ulcerative colitis or Crohn's disease, or a healthy co-twin of an affected twin (not recorded which).

The rearrangement uses TRBV6-5 and TRBJ1-1. Germline-derived CDR1 and CDR2 are MNHEY and SVGAGI. CDR3 length: 17 amino acids. CDR3: CASSSAGIRQGHTEAFF.

The chain joins TRBV5-1 to TRBJ2-3. Germline CDR1 is SGHRS and CDR2 is YFSETQ. The CDR3 spans 14 residues. Here the CDR3 reads CASSNPVGADTQYF.

This chain joins TRBV11-2 and TRBJ2-1; TCRdb gives TRBD2 as the D gene, but with no DNA this cannot be confirmed. The CDR3 runs to 15 residues. CDR1 is SGHAT and CDR2 is FQNNGV in the germline V gene. The CDR3 spells CASSYRLAGYNEQFF.

This chain uses TRBV7-2 with TRBJ2-7. Germline V gene lookup returns CDR1 SGHTA and CDR2 FQGNSA. The CDR3 extends over 13 amino acids. CDR3 sequence reads: CASSLVGWDEQYF.

The genes are TRBV20-1 and TRBJ2-1; with no DNA, the TCRdb D assignment of TRBD2 cannot be verified. This CDR3 is 15 amino acids long. Germline assignment: CDR1 DFQATT and CDR2 SNEGSKA (reference sequence). The CDR3 protein is CSAMLGAGGWNEQFF.

This chain uses TRBV5-4 with TRBJ2-3; TCRdb's D call, TRBD1, is unchecked because there is no DNA. This CDR3 comprises 15 residues. The germline V gene has CDR1 SGHNT and CDR2 YYREEE (reference sequence). The CDR3 protein is CASSLGGQSTDTQYF.

The gene calls are TRBV20-1 and TRBJ2-1; the TCRdb D gene call, TRBD1, has no DNA to confirm it. Germline CDR1 and CDR2: DFQATT and SNEGSKA (reference sequence). There are 11 residues in the CDR3. CDR3 sequence reads: CSARARDEQFF.

The chain uses TRBV10-2 and TRBJ2-3; TCRdb indicates TRBD2, and absent DNA this call remains unverified. CDR1 and CDR2 from the germline V gene are WSHSY and SAAADI. The CDR3 has 15 residues. CDR3 residues: CASSDLAGEVDTQYF.

V usage is TRBV3-1 and J usage is TRBJ2-6. Germline-derived CDR1 and CDR2 are LGHDT and YNNKEL (reference sequence). The CDR3 runs to 13 residues. CDR3 region: CASSQSGANVLTF.

The chain uses TRBV11-2 and TRBJ2-4. CDR3 length equals 15 residues. The germline V gene has CDR1 SGHAT and CDR2 FQNNGV. CDR3 sequence: CASSTEVAAKNIQYF.

The chain joins TRBV10-1 to TRBJ1-5; TCRdb proposes TRBD1, but this gene call is untestable without DNA. Germline CDR1 reads WNHNN; CDR2 reads SYGVQD (reference sequence). The CDR3 runs 16 residues. CDR3 sequence: CASSEFPGQTYHPQHF.

The chain combines TRBV20-1 with TRBJ2-1; with no DNA, the TCRdb D assignment of TRBD2 cannot be verified. The CDR3 is made up of 16 amino acids. CDR1 and CDR2 from the germline V gene are DFQATT and SNEGSKA (reference sequence). The CDR3 sequence: CSARVPPGGTVNEQFF.

This chain joins TRBV6-2 or TRBV6-3 and TRBJ1-4. CDR3 length: 14 residues. The V gene's germline CDR1 is MNHEY and CDR2 SVGEGT. Here the CDR3 reads CASSYRTTNEKLFF.

V usage is TRBV5-4 and J usage is TRBJ2-1; the TRBD1 assignment by TCRdb is unverifiable without DNA. Per germline, CDR1 SGHNT and CDR2 YYREEE (reference sequence). This CDR3 comprises 18 residues. The CDR3 reads CASSSRIGSASGYNEQFF.

The V call is TRBV12-3 or TRBV12-4, the J call TRBJ2-5. The CDR3 has 12 amino acids. The CDR3 here is CASSLNSQTQYF.

The gene calls are TRBV12-3 or TRBV12-4 and TRBJ2-5; TCRdb's D call of TRBD1 is untestable without DNA. The CDR3 loop spans 15 amino acids. This CDR3 is CASSLSGTGLETQYF.